This entry lists 19 T cell receptor beta chains sequenced from one sample in a study of control samples from healthy donors and cancer patients. Sequenced by immunoSEQ multiplex PCR; TCRdb stores in-frame clones only, minus some. The table includes around 180,000 clones, about 91% detected once. Sequenced material: blood. These TCRs come from a woman in her twenties or thirties in good health.

This chain's CDR3 is CASSPPQREGIYTDTQYF. The CDR3 coding sequence is TGTGCCAGCAGCCCCCCCCAGCGGGAGGGTATATACACAGATACGCAGTATTTT. The rearrangement uses TRBV11-2 and TRBJ2-3; 10 nucleotides align to TRBD2. CDR1 and CDR2 (germline): SGHAT, FQNNGV. Trimming at V came to 5 bases and at J to 2 bases, leaving 13 bases not matched to a gene. The CDR3 is made up of 18 amino acids. The full variable domain, rest sourced from reference TRBV11-2 and TRBJ2-3, is EAGVAQSPRYKIIEKRQSVAFWCNPISGHATLYWYQQILGQGPKLLIQFQNNGVVDDSQLPKDRFSAERLKGVDSTLKIQPAKLEDSAVYLCASSPPQREGIYTDTQYFGPGTRLTVL.

The rearrangement uses TRBV6-4 and TRBJ1-1; D might be TRBD1 (5 bases). V shed 10 bases and J shed 1 base, with 19 bases lying between them. CDR1 MRHNA and CDR2 SNTAGT come from the germline V gene. The length of the CDR3 is 15 residues. CDR3 sequence: CATKTDRSSNTEAFF. The CDR3 bases are TGTGCCACCAAGACAGACAGATCGTCGAACACTGAAGCTTTCTTT.

As DNA, the CDR3 is TGTGCCAGCAGTCTCGGCCCCACTAGCGGCAACTACGAGCAGTACTTC. Translating it yields CASSLGPTSGNYEQYF. The chain employs TRBV28 and TRBJ2-7, with 8 bases identical to TRBD2. The ends lost 5 bases at V and 3 bases at J; junction bases unmatched: 12. Germline V CDR1 and CDR2: MDHEN, SYDVKM. This CDR3 contains 16 residues.

V usage is TRBV19 and J usage is TRBJ1-3; no firm D call. With 6 bases removed from V and 3 bases from J, the gap between germline ends came to 9 bases. The CDR3 has 13 residues. Germline CDR1 LNHDA, CDR2 SQIVND (reference sequence). The CDR3 sequence is CASSDNGGNTIYF. The CDR3 DNA sequence: TGTGCCAGTAGCGACAATGGTGGAAACACCATATATTTT.

The chain couples TRBV2 to TRBJ2-2; D is uncertain. Per germline, CDR1 SNHLY and CDR2 FYNNEI. The CDR3 consists of 12 residues. Trimming removed 2 bases at V and 9 bases at J, with 7 bases between. The CDR3 region is CASSEILRELFF. CDR3 sequence (DNA): TGTGCCAGCAGTGAAATCTTGAGGGAGCTGTTTTTT. The whole variable domain, remainder taken from reference TRBV2 and TRBJ2-2, is EPEVTQTPSHQVTQMGQEVILRCVPISNHLYFYWYRQILGQKVEFLVSFYNNEISEKSEIFDDQFSVERPDGSNFTLKIRSTKLEDSAMYFCASSEILRELFFGEGSRLTVL.

The chain couples TRBV3-1 (or the pseudogene TRBV3-2) to TRBJ2-5; unclear D gene. This CDR3 is built from 13 residues. The V gene's germline CDR1 is LGHDT and CDR2 YNNKEL (reference sequence). Trimming pared 0 bases from V and 5 bases from J, leaving 7 bases between. CDR3 sequence: CASSQDLSETQYF. The CDR3 DNA is TGTGCCAGCAGCCAAGATCTAAGCGAGACCCAGTACTTC.

This chain links TRBV3-1 (or the pseudogene TRBV3-2) with TRBJ1-3; 7 nucleotides align to TRBD1. In germline, CDR1 is LGHDT, CDR2 YNNKEL (reference sequence). The CDR3 totals 14 residues. Trimming removed 6 bases from V and 4 bases from J; junction bases left unmatched: 6. In nucleotides, the CDR3 is TGTGCCAGCAGGCAGACAGGGCTGGGAAACACCATATATTTT. This sequence encodes CASRQTGLGNTIYF.

This clone has more than one count but fewer than ten. V usage is TRBV5-1 and J usage is TRBJ2-7; 10 positions match TRBD1. The CDR3 contains 14 residues. Trimming cost V 4 bases and J 2 bases; bases outside gene matches: 3. The germline V gene has CDR1 SGHRS and CDR2 YFSETQ. CDR3 region: CASSHGQGAYEQYV. In nucleotides, the CDR3 is TGCGCCAGCAGCCATGGACAGGGGGCCTACGAGCAGTACGTC.

This chain links TRBV11-2 with TRBJ1-4; 7 positions agree with TRBD1. CDR3 size: 15 residues. V lost 1 base and J lost 8; bases outside the gene matches: 7. Germline CDR1 SGHAT, CDR2 FQNNGV. The CDR3 sequence: CASSLASGGREKLFF. The CDR3 DNA follows: TGTGCCAGCAGCTTAGCGTCAGGGGGGCGAGAAAAACTGTTTTTT.

The chain employs TRBV18 and TRBJ2-1, with D possibly being TRBD2 (7 bases). Per the germline V gene, CDR1 is KGHSH and CDR2 is LQKENI. V was clipped by 0 bases and J by 6 bases, with 18 bases between them. This CDR3 is 17 amino acids long. The CDR3 DNA sequence: TGTGCCAGCTCACCACCGCTGAGGGGGGGAAACCCCAATGAGCAGTTCTTC. It translates to CASSPPLRGGNPNEQFF.

This clone is a singleton in its sample. The J gene is TRBJ2-7, the V gene TRBV7-9, with TRBD2 as a possible D gene (5 bases). There are 14 residues in the CDR3. V was pared by 0 bases and J by 7 bases, with 13 bases between. From germline, CDR1 is SEHNR and CDR2 FQNEAQ (reference sequence). This CDR3 reads CASSLARGGTEQYV. In DNA form, the CDR3 reads TGTGCCAGCAGCTTAGCGCGAGGAGGTACTGAGCAGTACGTC.

About this clone itself: The sample has other DNA sequences that encode this CDR3 too. V gene TRBV7-9 combines with J gene TRBJ2-3; maybe TRBD2 (6 bases). Germline values: CDR1 SEHNR, CDR2 FQNEAQ (reference sequence). There are 14 residues in the CDR3. V lost 5 bases and J 6 bases, leaving 15 bases between the germline ends. The CDR3 nucleotides are TGTGCCAGCAGCCCGGGTGGGGGGACGGATACGCAGTATTTT. This gives the protein CASSPGGGTDTQYF.

This clone was counted a few times. The rearrangement uses TRBV19 and TRBJ1-1; D is unclear. Deletions cut 1 base from V and 1 base from J, with 4 bases between. CDR1 and CDR2 from the germline V gene are LNHDA and SQIVND (reference sequence). This CDR3 has 13 residues. This chain's CDR3 is CASSIVPNTEAFF. The CDR3 DNA reads as TGTGCCAGTAGTATAGTCCCGAACACTGAAGCTTTCTTT. Variable domain in full (rest from reference TRBV19 and TRBJ1-1): DGGITQSPKYLFRKEGQNVTLSCEQNLNHDAMYWYRQDPGQGLRLIYYSQIVNDFQKGDIAEGYSVSREKKESFPLTVTSAQKNPTAFYLCASSIVPNTEAFFGQGTRLTVV.

V and J are TRBV5-1 and TRBJ2-5; D possibly corresponds to TRBD1 (7 bases). Germline CDR1 SGHRS, CDR2 YFSETQ. This CDR3 region has 16 residues. V lost 0 bases and J 1 base, leaving 13 bases between the germline ends. The CDR3 sequence is CASSLGGAGGQETQYF. The CDR3 DNA reads TGCGCCAGCAGCTTGGGGGGGGCAGGGGGCCAAGAGACCCAGTACTTC.

The rearrangement links TRBV28 to TRBJ1-1; 8 bases agree with TRBD1. The CDR3 totals 13 residues. Germline V CDR1 and CDR2: MDHEN, SYDVKM. J was trimmed by 4 bases and V by 5 bases; bases with no gene match: 3. The CDR3 here is CASSQQGGTEAFF. Written as DNA, the CDR3 is TGTGCCAGCAGTCAACAGGGGGGCACTGAAGCTTTCTTT. Full variable domain (rest looked up from reference TRBV28 and TRBJ1-1): DVKVTQSSRYLVKRTGEKVFLECVQDMDHENMFWYRQDPGLGLRLIYFSYDVKMKEKGDIPEGYSVSREKKERFSLILESASTNQTSMYLCASSQQGGTEAFFGQGTRLTVV.

This chain links TRBV4-1 with TRBJ2-7; 12 bases match TRBD2. This CDR3 has 15 amino acids. Trimming took 1 base from V and 5 from J; bases not matched to a gene: 3. Per the germline V gene, CDR1 is MGHRA and CDR2 is YSYEKL. The CDR3 nucleotides are TGCGCCAGCAGCCAAGGACTAGCGGGAGCAAACGAGCAGTACTTC. Protein sequence: CASSQGLAGANEQYF.

This rearrangement joins TRBV15 to TRBJ1-3; 10 nucleotides align to TRBD1. After removal of 0 bases from V and 2 bases from J, the junction contained 16 bases not matched to a gene. Per germline, CDR1 LNHNV and CDR2 YYDKDF (reference sequence). The CDR3 is 21 amino acids. This CDR3 is CATSRDPLTGGRIGAGNTIYF. CDR3 DNA sequence: TGTGCCACCAGCAGAGATCCCCTGACAGGGGGCCGGATCGGCGCTGGAAACACCATATATTTT.

The chain links TRBV19 to TRBJ2-5; 11 bases are shared with TRBD2. The length of the CDR3 is 17 residues. The germline gives CDR1 LNHDA, CDR2 SQIVND (reference sequence). J was trimmed by 3 bases and V by 4 bases; bases with no gene match: 10. The CDR3 protein is CASSTRSGRAWEETQYF. The CDR3 DNA follows: TGTGCCAGTAGTACCCGTAGCGGGAGGGCCTGGGAAGAGACCCAGTACTTC. The variable domain in full, with the rest retrieved from reference TRBV19 and TRBJ2-5, is DGGITQSPKYLFRKEGQNVTLSCEQNLNHDAMYWYRQDPGQGLRLIYYSQIVNDFQKGDIAEGYSVSREKKESFPLTVTSAQKNPTAFYLCASSTRSGRAWEETQYFGPGTRLLVL.

This chain joins TRBV28 and TRBJ1-6; TRBD1 is a possible D gene (6 bases). CDR1 is MDHEN, CDR2 SYDVKM, per germline. The CDR3 covers 16 residues. The V end was cut by 2 bases, the J end by 2 bases, with 10 bases between. The CDR3, as DNA: TGTGCCAGCAGTTTAGAGGGGGGTACCTATAATTCACCCCTCCACTTT. Encoded protein: CASSLEGGTYNSPLHF.